These 24 T cell receptor beta chains were sequenced from one sample in a study of OX40 agonist ivuxolimab in advanced cancers. Method: immunoSEQ multiplex PCR; TCRdb's copy keeps in-frame clones and lacks some. This sample has around 19,000 clones; about 82% occur once, and the top ten carry approximately 25%. The source was CD4+ or CD8+ T cells sorted from blood, collected in a trial of the OX40 agonist ivuxolimab. The receptors stem from an adult with an advanced solid tumor such as melanoma, head and neck, liver or kidney cancer.

The rearrangement links TRBV7-2 to TRBJ2-1, with a tentative D call TRBD2 (6 bases). Trimming took off 0 bases at V and 12 bases at J, with 21 bases between the two ends. Germline CDR1 reads SGHTA; CDR2 reads FQGNSA. The CDR3 contains 16 residues. Here the CDR3 reads CASSLALLYSGFGQFF. The CDR3 region has the DNA TGTGCCAGCAGCTTAGCGCTCCTCTATAGCGGCTTCGGGCAGTTCTTC. The variable domain in full, with the rest retrieved from reference TRBV7-2 and TRBJ2-1, is GAGVSQSPSNKVTEKGKDVELRCDPISGHTALYWYRQSLGQGLEFLIYFQGNSAPDKSGLPSDRFSAERTGGSVSTLTIQRTQQEDSAVYLCASSLALLYSGFGQFFGPGTRLTVL.

The chain is built from TRBV6-5 and TRBJ1-5, with TRBD1 matching 9 bases. The CDR3 is 14 amino acids. Trimming took 6 bases from V and 7 from J; bases not matched to a gene: 7. Germline assignment: CDR1 MNHEY and CDR2 SVGAGI. This chain's CDR3 is CASSLGQGWQPQHF. For the CDR3, the DNA is TGTGCCAGCAGCCTAGGACAGGGGTGGCAGCCCCAGCATTTT.

The V call is TRBV5-6, the J call TRBJ2-3; D gene unclear. The CDR3 runs to 14 residues. Germline CDR1 reads SGHDT; CDR2 reads YYEEEE. The ends were cut back, 0 bases at V and 3 bases at J, with 8 bases in the middle. The CDR3, as DNA: TGTGCCAGCAGCTTGGGTTATGGGACAGATACGCAGTATTTT. It yields the protein CASSLGYGTDTQYF.

J is TRBJ1-4 and V is TRBV7-2, with a tentative D call TRBD1 (6 bases). The CDR3 extends over 15 amino acids. Trimming took off 1 base at V and 8 bases at J, with 14 bases between the two ends. Germline V lookup: CDR1 SGHTA, CDR2 FQGNSA. The CDR3 DNA follows: TGTGCCAGCAGCTTAGGCGGGGGGCGGGAGGAAAAACTGTTTTTT. Translating it yields CASSLGGGREEKLFF.

The CDR3 spells CASSPVGHSTGELFF. In DNA form, the CDR3 reads TGTGCCAGCAGCCCGGTTGGGCACAGTACCGGGGAGCTGTTTTTT. The chain uses TRBV5-6 and TRBJ2-2; no definite D call. The CDR3 extends over 15 amino acids. Per germline, CDR1 SGHDT and CDR2 YYEEEE. V was trimmed by 4 bases and J by 5 bases, leaving 15 bases between them.

The chain combines TRBV2 with TRBJ1-1; D perhaps matches TRBD1 (6 bases). Germline CDR1 is SNHLY and CDR2 is FYNNEI. V was shortened by 6 bases and J by 8 bases, with 10 bases between the two germline ends. The CDR3 totals 11 residues. The CDR3: CASRGAVEAFF. As DNA, the CDR3 is TGTGCCAGCAGGGGGGCAGTAGAAGCTTTCTTT.

This clone showed up just a few times. The chain is built from TRBV18 and TRBJ2-1, with 8 positions matching TRBD2. The ends lost 0 bases at V and 4 bases at J; junction bases unmatched: 2. CDR1 is KGHSH and CDR2 is LQKENI in the germline V gene. The CDR3 length is 15 residues. The CDR3 sequence: CASSPPASGYNEQFF. CDR3 nucleotides: TGTGCCAGCTCACCACCGGCTAGCGGGTACAATGAGCAGTTCTTC.

J is TRBJ2-3 and V is TRBV2; D gene uncertain. V was cut by 10 bases and J by 2 bases, with 4 bases left in between. Germline lookup yields CDR1 SNHLY and CDR2 FYNNEI. The CDR3 runs 10 residues. CDR3 in amino acids: CAMITDTQYF. DNA for the CDR3: TGTGCCATGATCACAGATACGCAGTATTTT.

This clone was seen just once. V gene TRBV29-1 combines with J gene TRBJ2-7; 11 nucleotides agree with TRBD2. Germline V gene sequence: CDR1 SQVTM, CDR2 ANQGSEA. After removal of 8 bases from V and 5 bases from J, the junction contained 5 bases not matched to a gene. CDR3 length equals 12 residues. The DNA of the CDR3 is TGCAGCACGGGACTAGCGGATAACGAGCAGTACTTC. Its protein product is CSTGLADNEQYF.

The chain joins TRBV15 to TRBJ2-7, with 8 bases aligning to TRBD1. Germline trimming cut 0 bases from V and 3 bases from J; bases unmatched to any gene: 7. Germline V gene data show CDR1 as LNHNV and CDR2 as YYDKDF (reference sequence). The CDR3 contains 16 residues. The CDR3: CATSRDRGQGHYEQYF. As DNA, the CDR3 is TGTGCCACCAGCAGAGATCGCGGACAGGGTCACTACGAGCAGTACTTC.

J is TRBJ2-7 and V is TRBV4-1; the match to TRBD1 covers 8 bases. Germline CDR1 reads MGHRA; CDR2 reads YSYEKL. The CDR3 length is 15 residues. Losses at the gene ends were 0 bases for V and 4 bases for J; bases not matched to a gene: 5. CDR3 DNA: TGCGCCAGCAGCCAAGAGGCGACAGGGGTATACGAGCAGTACTTC. Translating it yields CASSQEATGVYEQYF.

This clone showed up just a few times. Here the CDR3 DNA reads TGTGCCAGCAGCCGGAGCGACGACACCATATATTTT. Translation: CASSRSDDTIYF. The rearrangement joins TRBV7-9 to TRBJ1-3; D unresolved. The CDR3 extends over 12 amino acids. The germline V gene has CDR1 SEHNR and CDR2 FQNEAQ (reference sequence). V lost 5 bases to trimming and J lost 8 bases, with 10 bases between them.

This clone was seen a few times. The chain carries TRBV4-1 and TRBJ1-4, with unresolved D. CDR3 length: 16 amino acids. Trimming cost V 0 bases and J 0 bases, with 8 bases left between them. Germline CDR1 and CDR2: MGHRA and YSYEKL. CDR3 sequence reads: CASSQDLAATNEKLFF. The CDR3, as DNA: TGCGCCAGCAGCCAAGATCTCGCAGCAACTAATGAAAAACTGTTTTTT.

The V and J genes are TRBV10-3 and TRBJ2-2; D ambiguous. This CDR3 comprises 12 residues. The germline V gene has CDR1 ENHRY and CDR2 SYGVKD. The V end lost 6 bases, the J end lost 7 bases, and 9 bases lay between the germline ends. The CDR3 spells CAIRRIGGELFF. The DNA of the CDR3 is TGTGCCATCAGACGGATCGGCGGGGAGCTGTTTTTT.

This chain joins TRBV7-9 and TRBJ2-1; D unclear. V dropped 8 bases and J dropped 6 bases, with 5 bases sitting between them. The CDR3 contains 10 residues. Germline CDR1 and CDR2: SEHNR and FQNEAQ (reference sequence). CDR3 sequence: CASQPNEQFF. CDR3 coding DNA: TGTGCCAGCCAACCCAATGAGCAGTTCTTC.

This chain links TRBV11-2 with TRBJ1-4; D uncertain. Germline V gene sequence: CDR1 SGHAT, CDR2 FQNNGV. The CDR3 runs 14 residues. Trimming took off 3 bases at V and 0 bases at J, with 5 bases between the two ends. CDR3 protein: CASSLIATNEKLFF. DNA of the CDR3: TGTGCCAGCAGCTTGATAGCAACTAATGAAAAACTGTTTTTT.

The rearrangement links TRBV28 to TRBJ2-7, with 10 bases lining up with TRBD2. The trim removed 3 bases at V and 3 bases at J, leaving 2 bases unmatched. From germline, CDR1 is MDHEN and CDR2 SYDVKM. The CDR3 extends over 14 amino acids. The CDR3 nucleotides are TGTGCCAGCAGTTTTCTAGCGGGAGTCTACGAGCAGTACTTC. The encoded protein is CASSFLAGVYEQYF.

This clone showed up just a few times. This chain's CDR3 is CASSYSPGQFYEQYF. The CDR3 coding sequence is TGTGCCAGCAGTTACTCGCCGGGACAGTTCTACGAGCAGTACTTC. V usage is TRBV6-6 and J usage is TRBJ2-7; 7 bases fit TRBD1. The CDR3 contains 15 residues. With 0 bases clipped from V and 3 bases from J, the junction kept 5 bases outside the gene matches. Germline V gene sequence: CDR1 MNHNY, CDR2 SVGAGI (reference sequence).

The chain employs TRBV7-9 and TRBJ2-1, with D unresolved. CDR1 and CDR2 (germline): SEHNR, FQNEAQ (reference sequence). Trimming took off 1 base at V and 9 bases at J, with 4 bases between the two ends. CDR3 length: 11 residues. The CDR3 DNA is TGTGCCAGCAGCTTAGACAGTGAGCAGTTCTTC. Its protein product is CASSLDSEQFF.

J is TRBJ2-5 and V is TRBV28, with 7 bases that match TRBD2. V was pared by 7 bases and J by 3 bases, with 8 bases of the junction left unmatched. The CDR3 has 14 residues. Looked up from germline, CDR1 is MDHEN and CDR2 is SYDVKM. DNA of the CDR3: TGTGCCAGCATTCCAAAGCGGGATGAAGAGACCCAGTACTTC. It specifies CASIPKRDEETQYF.

This sequence joins TRBV27 and TRBJ2-7; 9 bases align to TRBD1. The germline CDR1 and CDR2 sequences are MNHEY and SMNVEV (reference sequence). The CDR3 covers 14 residues. Trimming at V came to 7 bases and at J to 5 bases, leaving 9 bases not matched to a gene. Written as DNA, the CDR3 is TGTGCCAGCAAATTCAGGACAGGGGTAGACGAGCAGTACTTC. This sequence encodes CASKFRTGVDEQYF.

Relative to its sample, this clone is medium-sized. The V gene is TRBV6-5, the J gene TRBJ1-5; the match to TRBD1 covers 7 bases. The trim removed 4 bases at V and 7 bases at J, leaving 7 bases unmatched. The CDR3 is 14 residues long. In germline, CDR1 is MNHEY, CDR2 SVGAGI. The DNA of the CDR3 is TGTGCCAGCAGTTTGACAGGGCGAGGGCAGCCCCAGCATTTT. Its translation is CASSLTGRGQPQHF.

V usage is TRBV27 and J usage is TRBJ2-3; possibly TRBD1 for D (5 bases). CDR1 is MNHEY and CDR2 is SMNVEV in the germline V gene (reference sequence). V was pared by 2 bases and J by 7 bases, with 13 bases between. The length of the CDR3 is 14 residues. The CDR3 region is CASSLTARGNTQYF. The DNA of the CDR3 is TGTGCCAGCAGTTTAACGGCTAGGGGAAATACGCAGTATTTT.

The V gene is TRBV27, the J gene TRBJ1-4; the D gene is possibly TRBD1 (6 bases). The germline CDR1 and CDR2 sequences are MNHEY and SMNVEV (reference sequence). Trimming left V 6 bases short and J 4 bases short, with 9 bases between. This CDR3 comprises 13 residues. The CDR3 coding sequence is TGTGCCAGCAGAACAGGGAATAATGAAAAACTGTTTTTT. Residues: CASRTGNNEKLFF.